Following are 18 T cell receptor beta chains from one sample sequenced in a study of CD8 T cells in Susac syndrome. Random hexamers were used to reverse transcribe an amount of roughly 0.45 to 1 ug RNA. MiXCR, applied by TCRdb to the immunoSEQ multiplex PCR reads, yields one record per CDR3 protein. The table records around 180,000 distinct CDR3 sequences, almost 96% of them present only once. The sequencing input was CD4+ T cells from PBMCs. The receptors come from a human donor with multiple sclerosis.

This chain joins TRBV30 and TRBJ2-7; D is uncertain. Germline values: CDR1 GTSNPN, CDR2 SVGIG (reference sequence). The CDR3 totals 16 residues. V lost 0 bases, J lost 0 bases, and 15 bases lay in between. In DNA, the CDR3 is TGTGCCTGGAGTGTACGGAAAGGGCTCAGCTCCTACGAGCAGTACTTC. Translated: CAWSVRKGLSSYEQYF.

V gene TRBV5-8 combines with J gene TRBJ2-1, with a weak D call TRBD1 (6 bases). Trimming stripped 4 bases from V and 3 bases from J, with 11 bases between. The V gene's germline CDR1 is SGHTS and CDR2 YDEGEE. This CDR3 is 14 amino acids long. The CDR3 reads CASSLGQFYNEQFF. The CDR3 DNA follows: TGTGCCAGCAGCCTCGGACAGTTCTACAATGAGCAGTTCTTC.

The CDR3 nucleotides are TGTGCCTGGAGCGGGGGGCATACAGAGACCCAGTACTTC. As protein: CAWSGGHTETQYF. The chain uses TRBV30 and TRBJ2-5, with D tentatively TRBD2 (7 bases). Trimming stripped 3 bases from V and 4 bases from J, with 12 bases between. The germline gives CDR1 GTSNPN, CDR2 SVGIG (reference sequence). This CDR3 comprises 13 residues.

The chain joins TRBV27 to TRBJ1-2; 9 nucleotides line up with TRBD1. Trimming took 7 bases from V and 7 from J; bases not matched to a gene: 10. The V gene's germline CDR1 is MNHEY and CDR2 SMNVEV (reference sequence). CDR3 length: 14 residues. In nucleotides, the CDR3 is TGTGCCAGCAAACGGGACAGGGACCGATTTGGCTACACCTTC. This codes for CASKRDRDRFGYTF.

V and J are TRBV24-1 and TRBJ2-2; the D is unclear. Looked up from germline, CDR1 is KGHDR and CDR2 is SFDVKD. V was cut by 6 bases and J by 7 bases, with 8 bases left in between. The CDR3 contains 12 residues. The DNA for the CDR3 is TGTGCCACCAGTTTGTCGGTCGGGGAGCTGTTTTTT. It translates to CATSLSVGELFF.

This clonotype came up once. The chain links TRBV20-1 to TRBJ2-3; 11 bases are shared with TRBD2. Germline CDR1 and CDR2: DFQATT and SNEGSKA (reference sequence). V dropped 6 bases and J dropped 6; count of bases not matched to a gene: 8. The CDR3 is made up of 14 amino acids. CDR3 nucleotide sequence: TGCAGTGCCGTAGCGGGGGGGCAGACGGATACGCAGTATTTT. Its translation is CSAVAGGQTDTQYF.

The chain links TRBV7-3 to TRBJ2-7; TRBD1 matches 8 bases. Per the germline V gene, CDR1 is SGHTA and CDR2 is FQGTGA. Trimming at V came to 5 bases and at J to 11 bases, leaving 8 bases not matched to a gene. CDR3 length: 12 residues. CDR3 in DNA: TGTGCCAGCAGCACTACAGGGGGGCAAAAGTACTTC. It yields the protein CASSTTGGQKYF.

V and J are TRBV30 and TRBJ2-7; possible D gene TRBD1, 6 bases. V was pared by 3 bases and J by 5 bases, with 17 bases between. Germline loops: CDR1 GTSNPN, CDR2 SVGIG (reference sequence). This CDR3 is 14 amino acids long. This CDR3 reads CAWRLTEKGDEQYF. CDR3 in DNA: TGTGCCTGGAGGCTGACAGAAAAGGGGGACGAGCAGTACTTC.

The chain carries TRBV29-1 and TRBJ1-2; the D is unclear. The germline V gene has CDR1 SQVTM and CDR2 ANQGSEA. The V gene lost 6 bases and the J gene lost 4 bases, with 15 bases spanning the gap. This CDR3 has 13 residues. The CDR3 is CSVRESLLYGYTF. The CDR3 DNA is TGCAGCGTCCGGGAATCTCTCCTCTATGGCTACACCTTC.

Turning to this clonotype: Its ends do not fully match the called genes, so a read error is possible. The rearrangement links TRBV27 to TRBJ1-5, with D tentatively TRBD1 (5 bases). The CDR3 has 12 residues. Germline V gene sequence: CDR1 MNHEY, CDR2 SMNVEV (reference sequence). CDR3 DNA: TGTGCCAGCAGCTTATCGCGGGGACTCTTGAATTTT. It yields the protein CASSLSRGLLNF.

This clonotype was recorded only once. The rearrangement links TRBV19 to TRBJ1-5; unclear D gene. The length of the CDR3 is 13 residues. Germline V gives CDR1 LNHDA, CDR2 SQIVND (reference sequence). V was trimmed by 3 bases and J by 6 bases, leaving 9 bases between them. The CDR3 DNA sequence: TGTGCCAGTAGTATGGTGGTTCGTCAGCCCCAGCATTTT. Its protein product is CASSMVVRQPQHF.

The chain combines TRBV5-6 with TRBJ2-7; D is unclear. This CDR3 spans 13 amino acids. Germline V gene sequence: CDR1 SGHDT, CDR2 YYEEEE. V gave up 0 bases and J gave up 6 bases, with 10 bases separating them. Here the CDR3 DNA reads TGTGCCAGCAGCTTGGCCCTAAGCTCCGAGCAGTACTTC. This sequence encodes CASSLALSSEQYF.

The CDR3 bases are TGCAGCGTTGAAACAGCTACAGATACGCAGTATTTT. Translated: CSVETATDTQYF. The genes are TRBV29-1 and TRBJ2-3; D is unclear. Germline CDR1 and CDR2: SQVTM and ANQGSEA. CDR3 length: 12 residues. The ends were cut back, 2 bases at V and 3 bases at J, with 6 bases in the middle.

The V gene is TRBV27, the J gene TRBJ1-2, with TRBD1 matching 9 bases. The germline V gene encodes CDR1 MNHEY and CDR2 SMNVEV (reference sequence). With 5 bases clipped from V and 4 bases from J, the junction kept 8 bases outside the gene matches. This CDR3 has 15 amino acids. The CDR3 here is CASSPLTGGIYGYTF. The CDR3 DNA sequence: TGTGCCAGCAGTCCGCTGACAGGGGGGATCTATGGCTACACCTTC.

This clonotype is a singleton in its sample. The V and J genes are TRBV3-1 and TRBJ1-1; TRBD1 is a possible D gene (5 bases). V was clipped by 3 bases and J by 1 base, with 21 bases between them. CDR3 length: 18 amino acids. Germline V gives CDR1 LGHDT, CDR2 YNNKEL (reference sequence). Here the CDR3 reads CASSHPRGPPYRNTEAFF. The CDR3 DNA follows: TGTGCCAGCAGCCATCCTAGGGGACCCCCTTATAGGAACACTGAAGCTTTCTTT. The entire variable domain, with the rest obtained from reference TRBV3-1 and TRBJ1-1, is as follows: DTAVSQTPKYLVTQMGNDKSIKCEQNLGHDTMYWYKQDSKKFLKIMFSYNNKELIINETVPNRFSPKSPDKAHLNLHINSLELGDSAVYFCASSHPRGPPYRNTEAFFGQGTRLTVV.

The chain joins TRBV3-1 to TRBJ2-4, with TRBD1 identical over 7 bases. The V segment lost 3 bases and the J segment 0 bases; nucleotides outside the gene matches: 11. This CDR3 is 18 amino acids long. CDR1 and CDR2 from the germline V gene are LGHDT and YNNKEL (reference sequence). CDR3 sequence (DNA): TGTGCCAGCAGCCAGGGACAGTCACTTGCCCGAGCCAAAAACATTCAGTACTTC. It encodes CASSQGQSLARAKNIQYF.

The CDR3 region has the DNA TGTGCCAGCACGAGCGGGGTTTGGACTGAAGCTTTCTTT. As protein: CASTSGVWTEAFF. The chain is built from TRBV14 and TRBJ1-1, with unresolved D. V was clipped by 7 bases and J by 5 bases, with 14 bases between them. The germline V gene encodes CDR1 SGHDN and CDR2 FVKESK. CDR3 length: 13 amino acids.

The genes are TRBV7-9 and TRBJ1-4; 8 nucleotides agree with TRBD1. Losses at the gene ends were 5 bases for V and 8 bases for J; bases not matched to a gene: 7. The germline V gene has CDR1 SEHNR and CDR2 FQNEAQ (reference sequence). The CDR3 has 14 amino acids. The DNA of the CDR3 is TGTGCCAGCAGCCTGCCAACAGGGGGAGAAAAACTGTTTTTT. It yields the protein CASSLPTGGEKLFF.